The next 28 T cell receptor beta chains were all read from a single sample in a study of T cell responses to AZD1222 COVID-19 vaccine. The table came from immunoSEQ multiplex PCR; TCRdb's copy has only in-frame clones and leaves some out. The table includes 150,000 to 200,000 clones, roughly nine tenths detected once. This specimen was peripheral blood, taken 28 days after the second AZD1222 dose. Source of these receptors: an adult who received the AZD1222 COVID-19 vaccine.

This chain connects TRBV19 to TRBJ1-5; no definite D call. Germline V gene lookup returns CDR1 LNHDA and CDR2 SQIVND (reference sequence). The CDR3 has 16 residues. V was trimmed by 5 bases and J by 2 bases, leaving 16 bases between them. CDR3: CASSEEGTWGNQPQHF. In DNA form, the CDR3 reads TGTGCCAGTAGTGAAGAGGGTACGTGGGGCAATCAGCCCCAGCATTTT.

The chain employs TRBV6-2 or TRBV6-3 and TRBJ1-1, with TRBD1 matching over 7 bases. V was pared by 6 bases and J by 1 base, with 5 bases of the junction left unmatched. This CDR3 has 14 residues. Germline V gene lookup returns CDR1 MNHEY and CDR2 SVGEGT. CDR3 region: CASSWDRANTEAFF. CDR3 nucleotides: TGTGCCAGCAGCTGGGACAGAGCGAACACTGAAGCTTTCTTT.

The V gene is TRBV4-1, the J gene TRBJ2-1; tentative D call: TRBD2 (5 bases). V lost 0 bases to trimming and J lost 0 bases, with 15 bases between them. Germline CDR1 is MGHRA and CDR2 is YSYEKL. The CDR3 totals 18 residues. The CDR3 DNA reads as TGCGCCAGCAGCCAAGACCCAACTCTAGGGAGCTCCTACAATGAGCAGTTCTTC. This translates into CASSQDPTLGSSYNEQFF.

This rearrangement joins TRBV4-1 to TRBJ2-1; tentatively, D is TRBD1 (7 bases). Germline CDR1 and CDR2: MGHRA and YSYEKL. The CDR3 sequence is 16 residues long. Trimming took 0 bases from V and 8 from J, leaving 17 bases between them. This chain's CDR3 is CASSQDPGGRGDEQFF. Written as DNA, the CDR3 is TGCGCCAGCAGCCAAGATCCTGGGGGCAGGGGGGATGAGCAGTTCTTC.

In DNA form, the CDR3 reads TGTGCCAGCAGTTACTCGAGGGCAGGGGTTTACAATGAGCAGTTCTTC. Its protein product is CASSYSRAGVYNEQFF. V usage is TRBV6-5 and J usage is TRBJ2-1, with a weak D call TRBD1 (6 bases). Germline V gene sequence: CDR1 MNHEY, CDR2 SVGAGI. CDR3 length: 16 residues. V lost 0 bases to trimming and J lost 4 bases, with 13 bases between them.

This chain connects TRBV5-5 to TRBJ1-1; D remains unclear. Trimming removed 4 bases at V and 1 base at J, with 14 bases between. There are 15 residues in the CDR3. Looked up from germline, CDR1 is SGHKS and CDR2 is YYEKEE (reference sequence). This chain's CDR3 is CASSLTGISNTEAFF. The CDR3 region has the DNA TGTGCCAGCAGCCTCACCGGGATTTCGAACACTGAAGCTTTCTTT.

This chain uses TRBV5-1 with TRBJ2-3; 8 bases fit TRBD1. The CDR3 loop spans 14 amino acids. V gave up 4 bases and J gave up 4 bases; unmatched junction bases: 5. CDR1 is SGHRS and CDR2 is YFSETQ in the germline V gene. CDR3 amino acids: CASSDDRGSDTQYF. CDR3 DNA sequence: TGCGCCAGCAGCGACGACAGGGGATCAGATACGCAGTATTTT.

The chain employs TRBV7-2 and TRBJ1-5; a weak D match, TRBD1 (5 bases). The germline CDR1 and CDR2 sequences are SGHTA and FQGNSA. The CDR3 sequence is 15 residues long. Trimming pared 3 bases from V and 2 bases from J, leaving 11 bases between. CDR3: CASSFERGRNQPQHF. CDR3 DNA: TGTGCCAGCAGCTTTGAAAGGGGACGCAATCAGCCCCAGCATTTT. Drawing the rest from reference TRBV7-2 and TRBJ1-5, the complete variable domain is GAGVSQSPSNKVTEKGKDVELRCDPISGHTALYWYRQSLGQGLEFLIYFQGNSAPDKSGLPSDRFSAERTGGSVSTLTIQRTQQEDSAVYLCASSFERGRNQPQHFGDGTRLSIL.

V is TRBV10-3 and J is TRBJ1-5; 7 nucleotides line up with TRBD1. The V gene's germline CDR1 is ENHRY and CDR2 SYGVKD. Trimming at V came to 4 bases and at J to 5 bases, leaving 2 bases not matched to a gene. This CDR3 comprises 13 residues. CDR3 amino acids: CAISATGDQPQHF. As DNA, the CDR3 is TGTGCCATCAGTGCAACAGGGGATCAGCCCCAGCATTTT.

The V gene is TRBV7-8, the J gene TRBJ1-2; 7 nucleotides align to TRBD1. There are 15 residues in the CDR3. Losses at the gene ends were 5 bases for V and 2 bases for J; bases not matched to a gene: 8. The V gene's germline CDR1 is SGHVS and CDR2 FQNEAQ. CDR3 DNA sequence: TGTGCCAGCAGCCTGGCAAGGACAGGCAACTATGGCTACACCTTC. Its protein is CASSLARTGNYGYTF.

The chain joins TRBV5-1 to TRBJ1-1, with D tentatively TRBD1 (5 bases). Trimming removed 4 bases at V and 1 base at J, with 11 bases between. Germline V gene data show CDR1 as SGHRS and CDR2 as YFSETQ. The CDR3 has 14 residues. The CDR3 sequence is CASSRGDGNTEAFF. The CDR3 nucleotides are TGCGCCAGCAGCCGCGGGGACGGGAACACTGAAGCTTTCTTT.

This rearrangement joins TRBV18 to TRBJ1-2, with 9 bases identical to TRBD1. V lost 3 bases to trimming and J lost 2 bases; unmatched junction nucleotides: 1. The germline gives CDR1 KGHSH, CDR2 LQKENI. This CDR3 comprises 14 residues. The chain's CDR3 is CASSPTGGNYGYTF. The CDR3 DNA sequence: TGTGCCAGCTCACCGACAGGGGGAAACTATGGCTACACCTTC.

V is TRBV5-4 and J is TRBJ1-6; D gene uncertain. Germline loops: CDR1 SGHNT, CDR2 YYREEE (reference sequence). The CDR3 is 13 amino acids. The V end lost 0 bases, the J end lost 11 bases, and 9 bases lay between the germline ends. CDR3 sequence reads: CASSLDLGPPLHF. The CDR3 DNA is TGTGCCAGCAGCTTGGATTTAGGCCCACCCCTCCACTTT.

V and J are TRBV6-5 and TRBJ2-2, with D uncertain. The CDR3 runs to 14 residues. The V gene lost 4 bases and the J gene lost 4 bases, with 10 bases spanning the gap. Germline-derived CDR1 and CDR2 are MNHEY and SVGAGI. The DNA for the CDR3 is TGTGCCAGCAGTTTTTTTAAGGGCACCGGGGAGCTGTTTTTT. Translation gives CASSFFKGTGELFF.

This sequence joins TRBV18 and TRBJ2-2; the match to TRBD1 covers 8 bases. The V segment lost 3 bases and the J segment 6 bases; nucleotides outside the gene matches: 12. CDR1 is KGHSH, CDR2 LQKENI, per germline. CDR3 length equals 17 residues. CDR3 sequence reads: CASSPIHLDRGPGELFF. The DNA for the CDR3 is TGTGCCAGCTCACCCATTCACCTCGACAGGGGCCCCGGGGAGCTGTTTTTT.

The rearrangement joins TRBV7-9 to TRBJ2-7; D ambiguous. Germline CDR1 reads SEHNR; CDR2 reads FQNEAQ (reference sequence). The CDR3 sequence is 11 residues long. Trimming pared 6 bases from V and 5 bases from J, leaving 8 bases between. The CDR3 is CASSAANEQYF. The CDR3 nucleotides are TGTGCCAGCAGTGCGGCTAACGAGCAGTACTTC.

The chain recombines TRBV14 with TRBJ2-7; 8 bases are a match to TRBD1. J lost 2 bases, V lost 9 bases, and 6 bases had no gene match. The V gene's germline CDR1 is SGHDN and CDR2 FVKESK. The CDR3 is 13 amino acids. Here the CDR3 DNA reads TGTGCCAGTAAGACAGGGGAAGCCTACGAGCAGTACTTC. It specifies CASKTGEAYEQYF.

This clone was counted once. The rearrangement uses TRBV5-5 and TRBJ2-5, with TRBD2 matching 8 bases. V dropped 4 bases and J dropped 2; count of bases not matched to a gene: 7. Germline CDR1 reads SGHKS; CDR2 reads YYEKEE (reference sequence). The CDR3 sequence is 15 residues long. CDR3 in amino acids: CASSTPRGGQETQYF. Here the CDR3 DNA reads TGTGCCAGCAGCACCCCCCGGGGGGGGCAAGAGACCCAGTACTTC.

The chain links TRBV6-5 to TRBJ1-1; tentative D call: TRBD1 (5 bases). The CDR3 consists of 13 residues. Trimming took off 4 bases at V and 8 bases at J, with 14 bases between the two ends. Looked up from germline, CDR1 is MNHEY and CDR2 is SVGAGI. CDR3 coding DNA: TGTGCCAGCAGTTTCCGGGACGGACGGGAAGCTTTCTTT. Its protein product is CASSFRDGREAFF.

The chain links TRBV3-1 (or the pseudogene TRBV3-2) to TRBJ1-3; D call uncertain. This CDR3 spans 13 amino acids. The germline V gene encodes CDR1 LGHDT and CDR2 YNNKEL (reference sequence). Trimming shortened V by 6 bases and J by 3 bases, and 9 bases separated the two germline ends. CDR3 DNA: TGTGCCAGCAGGCCCCTCTATGGAAACACCATATATTTT. The encoded protein is CASRPLYGNTIYF.

The sample holds one count of this clone. The chain uses TRBV19 and TRBJ2-1, with 8 bases identical to TRBD2. V shed 7 bases and J 5 bases; nucleotides not matched to a gene: 7. The CDR3 spans 14 residues. Germline CDR1 LNHDA, CDR2 SQIVND (reference sequence). The CDR3 spells CASTLAGFNNEQFF. The CDR3 nucleotides are TGTGCCAGTACATTAGCGGGATTCAACAATGAGCAGTTCTTC.

The J gene is TRBJ2-7, the V gene TRBV6-5; possible D gene TRBD1, 6 bases. The CDR3 loop spans 14 amino acids. The germline CDR1 and CDR2 sequences are MNHEY and SVGAGI. Trimming took off 2 bases at V and 3 bases at J, with 11 bases between the two ends. CDR3 in DNA: TGTGCCAGCAGTTACACGATACAGGGCTACGAGCAGTACTTC. Protein product: CASSYTIQGYEQYF.

The V and J genes are TRBV18 and TRBJ2-1; TRBD1 matches at 9 bases. The CDR3 extends over 19 amino acids. Germline values: CDR1 KGHSH, CDR2 LQKENI. Trimming removed 5 bases from V and 4 bases from J; junction bases left unmatched: 18. The CDR3 DNA reads as TGTGCCAGCTCATCTCCGGGACAGGGCCCAAAGAACCTATACAATGAGCAGTTCTTC. It specifies CASSSPGQGPKNLYNEQFF.

The chain carries TRBV13 and TRBJ2-3, with 9 bases lining up with TRBD2. V trimming: 4 bases; J trimming: 5 bases; junction bases outside the gene matches: 10. The V gene's germline CDR1 is PRHDT and CDR2 FYEKMQ (reference sequence). The CDR3 loop spans 16 amino acids. CDR3 residues: CASSSAGGRGIDTQYF. The CDR3, as DNA: TGTGCCAGCAGCTCAGCGGGGGGTCGAGGGATAGATACGCAGTATTTT.

The CDR3 nucleotides are TGTGCCAGCAGACGGGACTTTTCGAACACTGAAGCTTTCTTT. Its protein is CASRRDFSNTEAFF. V and J are TRBV6-5 and TRBJ1-1; D may be TRBD1 (5 bases). The CDR3 has 14 residues. Trimming shortened V by 6 bases and J by 1 base, and 12 bases separated the two germline ends. Looked up from germline, CDR1 is MNHEY and CDR2 is SVGAGI.

Worth noting for this clone: Additional DNA sequences in this sample encode the identical CDR3. The genes are TRBV12-3 or TRBV12-4 and TRBJ1-5, with D unclear. Trimming stripped 1 base from V and 5 bases from J, with 6 bases between. The CDR3 covers 13 residues. Written as DNA, the CDR3 is TGTGCCAGCAGTTTAGGCGGTCATCAGCCCCAGCATTTT. Protein: CASSLGGHQPQHF.

The chain joins TRBV19 to TRBJ2-1; D ambiguous. Germline CDR1 LNHDA, CDR2 SQIVND (reference sequence). The CDR3 loop spans 13 amino acids. V was trimmed by 6 bases and J by 4 bases, leaving 10 bases between them. CDR3 DNA: TGTGCCAGTAGGGGCTCCCCATACAATGAGCAGTTCTTC. Protein product: CASRGSPYNEQFF.

This chain joins TRBV15 and TRBJ2-7; D call uncertain. CDR1 is LNHNV, CDR2 YYDKDF, per germline (reference sequence). The CDR3 runs to 17 residues. V was trimmed by 0 bases and J by 0 bases, leaving 15 bases between them. CDR3 sequence reads: CATSRDRVTWGSYEQYF. CDR3 DNA sequence: TGTGCCACCAGCAGAGATCGGGTAACTTGGGGCTCCTACGAGCAGTACTTC.